This T cell receptor (beta chain) was sequenced during a study of technical replicates of blood from a few donors. Measured with immunoSEQ multiplex PCR; TCRdb has only the in-frame clones, and not every one. The sample has tens of thousands of clones; roughly 97% are singletons. Germline values: CDR1 MNHEY, CDR2 SVGAGI. V trimming: 2 bases; J trimming: 5 bases; junction bases outside the gene matches: 5. This CDR3 has 14 residues. This TCR came from a human donor in good health. The sample comprised T cells isolated from PBMCs. The genes are TRBV6-5 and TRBJ1-1; 7 nucleotides agree with TRBD1. The CDR3 here is CASSYDRVRTEAFF. Here the CDR3 DNA reads TGTGCCAGCAGTTACGACAGGGTCCGGACTGAAGCTTTCTTT.